The rows below give T cell receptor beta chains drawn from one sample of a study of blood T cells in healthy people across ages. TCRdb reprocessed the 5' RACE reads with MiXCR, giving one entry per CDR3 protein. The sample records 1 million to 1.2 million distinct CDR3 sequences, 35% to 40% being singletons. Sequencing used blood. These receptor sequences come from a man between 18 and 29 years old in good health. The CDR3 runs from the conserved cysteine through the conserved F or W. Each record gives: J gene, D gene, V gene, clone size, CDR3 DNA, CDR3 protein. The D gene is left open where the match is weak. A clone size is listed for some rows: how often the clone was seen (once, few, many), or a class if it is expanded.

TRBJ2-3,TRBD1,TRBV30,-,TGTGCCTGGAGTGGGGGGACAGGGTCGGCAGATACGCAGTATTTT,CAWSGGTGSADTQYF
TRBJ1-4,-,TRBV18,few,TGTGCCAGCTCACCAGCGGGGAGTAATGAAAAACTGTTTTTT,CASSPAGSNEKLFF
TRBJ1-2,TRBD1,TRBV10-3,-,TGTGCCATCACAGGGGGGGCCTCTTCTAACTATGGCTACACCTTC,CAITGGASSNYGYTF
TRBJ1-4,-,TRBV4-3,-,TGCGCCAGCAGCCAAGATTTCGTCAGGGCGACTAATGAAAAACTGTTTTTT,CASSQDFVRATNEKLFF
TRBJ2-3,-,TRBV12-3/TRBV12-4,-,TGTGCCAGCAGTTTCGAGCGGGATACGCAGTATTTT,CASSFERDTQYF
TRBJ1-2,-,TRBV20-1,few,TGCAGTGCTAGCCCCCAGGGGCTACTCTATGGCTACACCTTC,CSASPQGLLYGYTF
TRBJ2-4,TRBD2,TRBV3-1,few,TGTGCCAGCAGCCCCCATTCGGGGGGGGACATTCAGTACTTC,CASSPHSGGDIQYF
TRBJ2-1,-,TRBV10-3,many,TGTGCCATCAGTGACGATAGGTTTTACAATGAGCAGTTCTTC,CAISDDRFYNEQFF
TRBJ2-3,-,TRBV7-3,-,TGTGCCAGCAGCTTAATGGCGACAGATACGCAGTATTTT,CASSLMATDTQYF
TRBJ2-7,TRBD1,TRBV11-1,-,TGTGCCAGCAGCTTAGAAGGACAGGGGAGCTACAATGAGCAGTACTTC,CASSLEGQGSYNEQYF
TRBJ1-5,-,TRBV4-2,-,TGTGCCAGCAGCCAAGATTTAGCTGGGGTCCAGCATTTT,CASSQDLAGVQHF
TRBJ1-4,-,TRBV6-5,-,TGTGCCAGCAGTTACTCGGGCAGGGTTGGTGAAAAACTGTTTTTT,CASSYSGRVGEKLFF
TRBJ1-6,-,TRBV20-1,few,TGCAGTGCTAGTACCGGACAGCGAGGGTCACCCCTCCACTTT,CSASTGQRGSPLHF
TRBJ1-4,-,TRBV11-2,-,TGTGCCAGCAGCTTAGATCGATTTGCCGCGGCTAATGAAAAACTGTTTTTT,CASSLDRFAAANEKLFF
TRBJ1-2,-,TRBV28,-,TGTGCCAGCTCGGGTATGAGCGGCAGCTGGGCTAACTATGGCTACACCTTC,CASSGMSGSWANYGYTF
TRBJ2-7,-,TRBV28,-,TGTGCCAGCAGTTTTCGGCTAACTTACGAGCAGTACTTC,CASSFRLTYEQYF
TRBJ2-3,-,TRBV10-3,-,TGTGCCATCAGTGAGTCGAAGGGGGTCAGCACAGATACGCAGTATTTT,CAISESKGVSTDTQYF
TRBJ2-7,-,TRBV6-6,-,TGTGCCAGCAGTTTTCGGGTTGCCTACGAGCAGTACTTC,CASSFRVAYEQYF
TRBJ1-1,TRBD1,TRBV12-3/TRBV12-4,few,TGTGCCAGCAGTTCCCGACAGGGTAGAAGCGCTGAAGCTTTCTTT,CASSSRQGRSAEAFF
TRBJ1-2,-,TRBV20-1,-,TGCAGTGCTAGGCCCATACCCGGAGGGGACGTGTACTATGGCTACACCTTC,CSARPIPGGDVYYGYTF
TRBJ2-1,-,TRBV29-1,-,TGCAGCGTTGTCCAGGGTAATGAGCAGTTCTTC,CSVVQGNEQFF
TRBJ1-4,TRBD1,TRBV5-1,-,TGCGCCAGCAGCGTGACAGGGGGCGATGAAAAACTGTTTTTT,CASSVTGGDEKLFF
TRBJ1-1,TRBD1,TRBV11-1,-,TGTGCCAGCAGCCCCTGGACAGGGGCTAGATCGGACACTGAAGCTTTCTTT,CASSPWTGARSDTEAFF
TRBJ1-1,-,TRBV6-6,few,TGTGCCAGCAGCCAAGGAGGGGTTACCGAAGCTTTCTTT,CASSQGGVTEAFF
TRBJ2-7,-,TRBV6-2/TRBV6-3,-,TGTGCCAGCAGCAGCCGGACTAATCTACCCAACCAGCAGTACTTC,CASSSRTNLPNQQYF
TRBJ2-7,-,TRBV28,-,TGTGCCAGCAGTAAACCGGGGCGGGACCTGCGGTCCTACGAGCAGTACTTC,CASSKPGRDLRSYEQYF
TRBJ2-1,-,TRBV24-1,many,TGTGCCACCAGTGATTTGGAGGGTACACTCTACAATGAGCAGTTCTTC,CATSDLEGTLYNEQFF
TRBJ2-5,-,TRBV4-3,few,TGCGCCAGCAGCCAAGATTGGGTTGCGAGCGGCGAACAAGAGACCCAGTACTTC,CASSQDWVASGEQETQYF
TRBJ1-2,-,TRBV7-2,-,TGTGCCAGCAGCTTAGATTCATCCTCGTTGGCCTACACCTTC,CASSLDSSSLAYTF
TRBJ2-5,-,TRBV6-4,-,TGTGCCAGCAGTCCGAGAGCTGGAGAGACCCAGTACTTC,CASSPRAGETQYF
TRBJ2-1,TRBD1,TRBV3-1,-,TGTGCCAGCAGCCAAGAGGGACAGGCGAGTATCAATGAGCAGTTCTTC,CASSQEGQASINEQFF
TRBJ1-1,-,TRBV6-2/TRBV6-3,-,TGTGCCAGCAGTTACTATATGGCGGAGGCTTTCTTT,CASSYYMAEAFF
TRBJ1-2,-,TRBV4-3,-,TGCGCCAGCAGCCAAGATGTTGAGTTCAATGGCTACACCTTC,CASSQDVEFNGYTF
TRBJ1-5,TRBD1,TRBV6-5,few,TGTGCCAGCAGTGGAGGGACAGGGCGAGATCAGCCCCAGCATTTT,CASSGGTGRDQPQHF
TRBJ2-7,-,TRBV6-2/TRBV6-3,-,TGTGCCAGCAGAAATCCCATTCGCGAGCAGTACTTC,CASRNPIREQYF
TRBJ2-1,TRBD2,TRBV12-3/TRBV12-4,-,TGTGCCAGCAGTTTACGGGGGGGCCAAGAGACCCAGTTCTTC,CASSLRGGQETQFF
TRBJ2-1,TRBD2,TRBV6-6,-,TGTGCCAGCAGTTACTCTCCTAGCGGGGGTTCAAATGAGCAGTTCTTC,CASSYSPSGGSNEQFF
TRBJ2-2,-,TRBV7-2,-,TGTACCAGCAGCTTAAGGGCTAGCCCGAACACCGGGGAGCTGTTTTTT,CTSSLRASPNTGELFF
TRBJ1-2,TRBD1,TRBV29-1,-,TGCAGCGTTAGGGACAGCCGCTATGGCTACACCTTC,CSVRDSRYGYTF